The 7 T cell receptor beta chains below all came from one sample that was sequenced in a study of technical replicates of blood from four donors. TCRdb's table, derived via immunoSEQ multiplex PCR, lists solely in-frame clones and lacks some. Here the sample spans approximately 52,000 clones, 92% being singletons. Source material: PBMCs. These TCRs come from a human donor in good health. Some clones in this sample may be carry-over from other donors' samples.

The genes are TRBV19 and TRBJ1-3; possible D gene TRBD1, 5 bases. Trimming shortened V by 6 bases and J by 0 bases, and 12 bases separated the two germline ends. Looked up from germline, CDR1 is LNHDA and CDR2 is SQIVND (reference sequence). The CDR3 has 15 amino acids. The CDR3 DNA sequence: TGTGCCAGTAGGCCGACGGACACCTCTGGAAACACCATATATTTT. As protein: CASRPTDTSGNTIYF.

This sequence joins TRBV4-3 and TRBJ2-5; D gene ambiguous. Between the trimmed V and J ends, which lost 1 base and 0 bases, there was a span of 12 bases. Germline V gene data show CDR1 as LGHNA and CDR2 as YSLEER. This CDR3 contains 16 residues. The CDR3 DNA follows: TGCGCCAGCAGCCAAGCAGTGGCCACGTACCAAGAGACCCAGTACTTC. It codes for CASSQAVATYQETQYF.

The chain joins TRBV10-3 to TRBJ2-7; TRBD2 matches at 12 bases. Germline V gene sequence: CDR1 ENHRY, CDR2 SYGVKD. The CDR3 is made up of 14 amino acids. V lost 6 bases, J lost 4 bases, and 4 bases stayed unmatched. The CDR3 here is CAIRTSGGQYEQYF. In DNA form, the CDR3 reads TGTGCCATCAGAACTAGCGGGGGGCAGTACGAGCAGTACTTC.

The chain links TRBV4-3 to TRBJ2-3; TRBD2 aligns across 8 bases. Losses at the gene ends were 0 bases for V and 4 bases for J; bases not matched to a gene: 6. CDR1 is LGHNA, CDR2 YSLEER, per germline. CDR3 length: 16 amino acids. CDR3 DNA sequence: TGCGCCAGCAGCCAAGAGAGGGCGGGGGGAGCAGATACGCAGTATTTT. Its protein is CASSQERAGGADTQYF.

The chain employs TRBV18 and TRBJ2-7; 7 nucleotides agree with TRBD1. The germline gives CDR1 KGHSH, CDR2 LQKENI. The CDR3 is 15 residues long. Trimming took 6 bases from V and 1 from J; bases not matched to a gene: 9. The CDR3 DNA follows: TGTGCCAGCTCCGCACAGGGGCGCGGGTCCTACGAGCAGTACTTC. Its translation is CASSAQGRGSYEQYF.

This chain connects TRBV15 to TRBJ2-5; D gene unclear. Germline lookup yields CDR1 LNHNV and CDR2 YYDKDF (reference sequence). V lost 0 bases to trimming and J lost 5 bases, with 4 bases between them. This CDR3 comprises 12 residues. In DNA form, the CDR3 reads TGTGCCACCAGCAGAGATATGGAGACCCAGTACTTC. This gives the protein CATSRDMETQYF.

The chain recombines TRBV7-9 with TRBJ1-4, with TRBD1 as a possible D gene (5 bases). V lost 8 bases and J lost 4, with 17 bases in between. There are 15 residues in the CDR3. Germline V CDR1 and CDR2: SEHNR, FQNEAQ (reference sequence). The CDR3 region is CASSLGGELNEKLFF. CDR3 bases: TGTGCCAGCTCCCTTGGGGGGGAGCTTAATGAAAAACTGTTTTTT. Full variable domain (missing parts from reference TRBV7-9 and TRBJ1-4): DTGVSQNPRHKITKRGQNVTFRCDPISEHNRLYWYRQTLGQGPEFLTYFQNEAQLEKSRLLSDRFSAERPKGSFSTLEIQRTEQGDSAMYLCASSLGGELNEKLFFGSGTQLSVL.